Presented here are 19 T cell receptor beta chains from one specimen sequenced in a study of T and B cells in COVID-19 patients. BIOMED2 TRB-A/B primer pools were used in multiplex TRB PCR. TCRdb re-called the multiplex PCR reads with MiXCR, one entry per CDR3 protein. The table shows approximately 17,000 distinct CDR3 sequences, with 25% to 30% occurring only once. From blood, roughly 250-550 ng of genomic DNA served as TRB template. Sequenced sample: blood. The receptors were sampled from a human donor who had recovered from COVID-19.

The gene calls are TRBV27 and TRBJ1-1, with D perhaps matching TRBD1 (5 bases). In germline, CDR1 is MNHEY, CDR2 SMNVEV (reference sequence). The CDR3 length is 10 residues. Between the trimmed V and J ends, which lost 11 bases and 6 bases, there was a span of 10 bases. The DNA of the CDR3 is TGTGCCGCAGGGTTTTCTGAAGCTTTCTTT. It translates to CAAGFSEAFF.

The chain joins TRBV18 to TRBJ2-3; D is unresolved. This CDR3 comprises 15 residues. Per germline, CDR1 KGHSH and CDR2 LQKENI. Trimming removed 1 base at V and 6 bases at J, with 14 bases between. The CDR3 sequence: CASSPQKGLTDTQYF. CDR3 in DNA: TGTGCCAGCTCACCACAGAAGGGCCTGACCGATACGCAGTATTTT.

CDR3 residues: CASSWGTPANYGYTF. The CDR3 DNA reads as TGCGCCAGCAGCTGGGGGACACCAGCTAACTATGGCTACACCTTC. The chain employs TRBV5-1 and TRBJ1-2; weak D call: TRBD1 (6 bases). Trimming left V 3 bases short and J 0 bases short, with 12 bases between. The CDR3 is made up of 15 amino acids. Germline CDR1 and CDR2: SGHRS and YFSETQ.

V is TRBV7-9 and J is TRBJ1-6; possibly TRBD1 for D (6 bases). This CDR3 region has 15 residues. Per germline, CDR1 SEHNR and CDR2 FQNEAQ (reference sequence). V lost 5 bases and J lost 8, with 16 bases in between. In DNA form, the CDR3 reads TGTGCCAGCAGCGGACAACAGGGATCGCATTCACCCCTCCACTTT. Protein sequence: CASSGQQGSHSPLHF.

The chain employs TRBV11-2 and TRBJ2-7; a weak D match, TRBD2 (6 bases). Germline CDR1 is SGHAT and CDR2 is FQNNGV. V was shortened by 6 bases and J by 1 base, with 16 bases between the two germline ends. The CDR3 length is 15 residues. The CDR3 DNA follows: TGTGCCAGCAGTCTTTACGGAGGGTCTTCCTACGAGCAGTACTTC. Amino acid sequence: CASSLYGGSSYEQYF.

The sample holds many counts of this clonotype. J is TRBJ2-5 and V is TRBV5-4, with D tentatively TRBD1 (6 bases). Germline V gives CDR1 SGHNT, CDR2 YYREEE (reference sequence). V lost 3 bases and J lost 3, with 15 bases in between. There are 15 residues in the CDR3. The CDR3 loop reads CASSSPGQLEETQYF. Written as DNA, the CDR3 is TGTGCCAGCAGCTCACCAGGACAGCTAGAAGAGACCCAGTACTTC.

At least ten counts were recorded for this clonotype. CDR3 region: CASTSGQGLYEQYF. The CDR3 DNA follows: TGTGCCAGCACCTCGGGACAGGGTCTCTACGAGCAGTACTTC. The V call is TRBV6-2 or TRBV6-3, the J call TRBJ2-7, with 9 bases that match TRBD1. V gave up 7 bases and J gave up 3 bases; unmatched junction bases: 7. Germline loops: CDR1 MNHEY, CDR2 SVGEGT. The CDR3 extends over 14 amino acids.

This clonotype qualifies as medium-sized. The chain recombines TRBV19 with TRBJ2-3; D remains unclear. Germline values: CDR1 LNHDA, CDR2 SQIVND (reference sequence). V lost 7 bases to trimming and J lost 8 bases, with 16 bases between them. The CDR3 runs 13 residues. The CDR3 bases are TGTGCCAGTACCTCCGGTGACCGGGCTACGCAGTATTTT. It encodes CASTSGDRATQYF.

This clonotype rates as medium-sized. The gene calls are TRBV6-5 and TRBJ2-7; D is possibly TRBD2 (5 bases). CDR1 and CDR2 from the germline V gene are MNHEY and SVGAGI. The CDR3 loop spans 13 amino acids. Trimming removed 7 bases from V and 3 bases from J, with 13 bases in between. The DNA for the CDR3 is TGTGCCAGCACCCCAGGCGGGTTCTACGAGCAGTACTTC. Translation: CASTPGGFYEQYF.

The rearrangement links TRBV18 to TRBJ1-2; a weak D match, TRBD1 (5 bases). V was cut by 5 bases and J by 2 bases, with 15 bases left in between. In germline, CDR1 is KGHSH, CDR2 LQKENI. The CDR3 has 15 residues. CDR3 sequence: CASSSTGSPNYGYTF. The CDR3 DNA follows: TGTGCCAGCTCATCTACAGGAAGCCCGAACTATGGCTACACCTTC.

This chain joins TRBV6-6 and TRBJ1-4; no reliable D call. Looked up from germline, CDR1 is MNHNY and CDR2 is SVGAGI (reference sequence). Trimming removed 0 bases at V and 0 bases at J, with 8 bases between. The CDR3 runs to 16 residues. The CDR3 sequence: CASSYSDGTTNEKLFF. For the CDR3, the DNA is TGTGCCAGCAGTTACTCCGACGGCACAACTAATGAAAAACTGTTTTTT.

The rearrangement joins TRBV10-3 to TRBJ1-6, with 9 bases that match TRBD1. Germline V gene sequence: CDR1 ENHRY, CDR2 SYGVKD. The CDR3 length is 15 residues. With 3 bases clipped from V and 11 bases from J, the junction kept 8 bases outside the gene matches. CDR3 DNA sequence: TGTGCCATCAGTGATCCCGGGACAGGGAACCCACCCCTCCACTTT. Its translation is CAISDPGTGNPPLHF.

The chain links TRBV12-3 or TRBV12-4 to TRBJ1-1, with no clear D. This CDR3 is built from 16 residues. The V end lost 3 bases, the J end lost 5 bases, and 19 bases lay between the germline ends. CDR3 nucleotide sequence: TGTGCCAGCAGTTTTAGACCCGGGGATGGGGAAACTGAAGCTTTCTTT. It is translated as CASSFRPGDGETEAFF.

The chain is built from TRBV11-2 and TRBJ2-7; 10 nucleotides line up with TRBD2. The CDR3 runs to 14 residues. In germline, CDR1 is SGHAT, CDR2 FQNNGV. Trimming removed 5 bases from V and 7 bases from J; junction bases left unmatched: 8. CDR3 nucleotide sequence: TGTGCCAGCAGCCCACAGCGGGGGGGTCAAGAGCAGTACTTC. It codes for CASSPQRGGQEQYF.

This chain connects TRBV12-3 or TRBV12-4 to TRBJ2-3; the match to TRBD1 covers 7 bases. This CDR3 region has 14 residues. The CDR3 DNA reads as TGTGCTAGTGGCAGGGGGTCAGGCACAGATACGCAGTATTTT. This codes for CASGRGSGTDTQYF.

This clonotype was observed many times. The chain has TRBV19 and TRBJ1-4, with D unresolved. Germline loops: CDR1 LNHDA, CDR2 SQIVND (reference sequence). CDR3 length equals 14 residues. Trimming removed 5 bases at V and 3 bases at J, with 10 bases between. CDR3 sequence: CASSQTRANEKLFF. The CDR3 DNA reads as TGTGCCAGTAGTCAAACGAGGGCTAATGAAAAACTGTTTTTT. The full variable domain, its missing parts supplied by reference TRBV19 and TRBJ1-4, is DGGITQSPKYLFRKEGQNVTLSCEQNLNHDAMYWYRQDPGQGLRLIYYSQIVNDFQKGDIAEGYSVSREKKESFPLTVTSAQKNPTAFYLCASSQTRANEKLFFGSGTQLSVL.

The rearrangement links TRBV5-1 to TRBJ2-3; D gene unclear. V was clipped by 3 bases and J by 5 bases, with 10 bases between them. The germline gives CDR1 SGHRS, CDR2 YFSETQ. This CDR3 comprises 13 residues. The CDR3 DNA follows: TGCGCCAGCAGCTCCCAGGAAGGAGATACGCAGTATTTT. This codes for CASSSQEGDTQYF.

The genes are TRBV28 and TRBJ2-3; 9 bases align to TRBD1. The CDR3 extends over 19 amino acids. V lost 8 bases and J lost 4; bases outside the gene matches: 22. Germline-derived CDR1 and CDR2 are MDHEN and SYDVKM. The CDR3 sequence is CASFGGGQGPNSGADTQYF. CDR3 DNA sequence: TGTGCCAGCTTTGGGGGGGGACAGGGACCGAATTCAGGGGCAGATACGCAGTATTTT.

This clonotype has just a few counts. This chain links TRBV11-2 with TRBJ2-3, with TRBD2 as a possible D gene (6 bases). The CDR3 loop spans 14 amino acids. V was trimmed by 5 bases and J by 5 bases, leaving 14 bases between them. Germline values: CDR1 SGHAT, CDR2 FQNNGV. CDR3 protein: CASSLERVQDTQYF. The DNA of the CDR3 is TGTGCCAGCAGCCTGGAGCGGGTACAAGATACGCAGTATTTT. The whole variable domain, filled in from reference TRBV11-2 and TRBJ2-3, reads EAGVAQSPRYKIIEKRQSVAFWCNPISGHATLYWYQQILGQGPKLLIQFQNNGVVDDSQLPKDRFSAERLKGVDSTLKIQPAKLEDSAVYLCASSLERVQDTQYFGPGTRLTVL.